This T cell receptor beta chain is drawn from a study of a mutant IDH1 vaccine in newly diagnosed glioma. Of note for this clone: No antigen is known for it.

Using immunoSEQ multiplex PCR, the repertoire was profiled, and TCRdb retains in-frame clones only, with some absent. This table has approximately 58,000 clones, under 85% appearing once. Time point of the sample: week 47, end of study. The content of each vaccine dose was 300 ug of mutant IDH1 20-mer peptide, and topical imiquimod accompanied it. The receptor comes from a man aged 25-45 years with glioma. Sequenced material: PBMCs, taken from a glioma patient whose treatment included an IDH1 peptide vaccine.

Written as DNA, the CDR3 is TGTGCCGCCGGGGGTGGCAGCTCCTACGAGCAGTACTTC. Its protein product is CAAGGGSSYEQYF. The rearrangement uses TRBV27 and TRBJ2-7; the D gene is possibly TRBD2 (6 bases). This CDR3 comprises 13 residues. Germline V gene lookup returns CDR1 MNHEY and CDR2 SMNVEV (reference sequence). V was trimmed by 11 bases and J by 0 bases, leaving 14 bases between them.